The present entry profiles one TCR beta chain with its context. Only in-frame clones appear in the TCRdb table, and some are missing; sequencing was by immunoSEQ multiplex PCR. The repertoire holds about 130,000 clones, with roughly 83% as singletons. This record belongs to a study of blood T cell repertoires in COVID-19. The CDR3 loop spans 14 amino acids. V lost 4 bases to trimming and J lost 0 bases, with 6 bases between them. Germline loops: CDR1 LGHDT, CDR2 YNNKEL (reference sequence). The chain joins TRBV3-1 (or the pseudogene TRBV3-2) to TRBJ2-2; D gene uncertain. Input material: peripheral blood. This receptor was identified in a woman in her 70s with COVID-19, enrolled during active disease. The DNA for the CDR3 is TGTGCCAGCAGCCTCCGGTCGAACACCGGGGAGCTGTTTTTT. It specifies CASSLRSNTGELFF.